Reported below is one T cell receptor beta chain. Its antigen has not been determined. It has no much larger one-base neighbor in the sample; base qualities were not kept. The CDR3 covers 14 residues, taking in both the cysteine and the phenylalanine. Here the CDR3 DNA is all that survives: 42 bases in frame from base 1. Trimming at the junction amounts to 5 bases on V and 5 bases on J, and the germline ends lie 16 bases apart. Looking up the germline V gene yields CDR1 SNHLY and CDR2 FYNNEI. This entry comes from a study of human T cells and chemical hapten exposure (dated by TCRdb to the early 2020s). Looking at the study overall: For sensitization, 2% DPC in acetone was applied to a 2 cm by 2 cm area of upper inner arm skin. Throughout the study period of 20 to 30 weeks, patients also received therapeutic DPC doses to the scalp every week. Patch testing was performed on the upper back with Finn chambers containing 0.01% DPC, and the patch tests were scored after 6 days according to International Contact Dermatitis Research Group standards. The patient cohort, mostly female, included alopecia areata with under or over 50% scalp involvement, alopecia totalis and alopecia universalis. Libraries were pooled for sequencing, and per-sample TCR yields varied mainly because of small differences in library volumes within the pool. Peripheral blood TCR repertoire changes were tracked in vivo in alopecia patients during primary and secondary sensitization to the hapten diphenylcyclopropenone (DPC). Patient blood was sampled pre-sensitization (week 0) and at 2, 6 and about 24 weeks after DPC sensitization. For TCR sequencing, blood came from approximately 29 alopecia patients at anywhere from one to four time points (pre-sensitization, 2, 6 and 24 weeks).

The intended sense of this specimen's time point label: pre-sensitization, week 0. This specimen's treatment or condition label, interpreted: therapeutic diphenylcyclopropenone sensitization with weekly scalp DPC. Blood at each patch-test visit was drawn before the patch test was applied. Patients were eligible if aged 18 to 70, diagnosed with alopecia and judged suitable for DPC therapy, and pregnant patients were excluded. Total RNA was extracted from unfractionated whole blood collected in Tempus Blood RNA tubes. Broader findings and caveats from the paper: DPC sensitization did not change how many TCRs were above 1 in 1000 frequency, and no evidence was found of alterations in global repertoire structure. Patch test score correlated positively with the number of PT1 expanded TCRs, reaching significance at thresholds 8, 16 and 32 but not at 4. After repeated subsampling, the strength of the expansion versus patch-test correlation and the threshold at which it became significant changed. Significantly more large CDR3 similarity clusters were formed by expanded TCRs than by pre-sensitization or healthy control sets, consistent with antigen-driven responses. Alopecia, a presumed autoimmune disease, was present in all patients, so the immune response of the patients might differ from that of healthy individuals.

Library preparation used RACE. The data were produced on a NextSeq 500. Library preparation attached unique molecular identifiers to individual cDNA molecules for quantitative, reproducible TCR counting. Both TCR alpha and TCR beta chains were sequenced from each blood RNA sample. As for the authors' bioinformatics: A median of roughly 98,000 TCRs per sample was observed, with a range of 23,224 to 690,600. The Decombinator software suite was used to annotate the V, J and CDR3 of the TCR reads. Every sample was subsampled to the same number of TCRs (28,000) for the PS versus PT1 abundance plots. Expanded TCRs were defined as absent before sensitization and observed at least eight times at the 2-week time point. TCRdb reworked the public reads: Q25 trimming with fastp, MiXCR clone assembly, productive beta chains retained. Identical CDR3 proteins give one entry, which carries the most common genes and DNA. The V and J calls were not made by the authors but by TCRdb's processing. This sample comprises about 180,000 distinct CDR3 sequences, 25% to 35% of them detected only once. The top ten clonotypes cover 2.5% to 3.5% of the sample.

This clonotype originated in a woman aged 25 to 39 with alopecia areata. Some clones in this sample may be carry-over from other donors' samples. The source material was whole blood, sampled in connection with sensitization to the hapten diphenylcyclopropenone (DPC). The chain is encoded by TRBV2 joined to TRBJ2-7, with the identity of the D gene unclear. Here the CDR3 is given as CASSKDPVVHEQYF. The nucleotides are TGTGCCAGCAGTAAAGACCCGGTCGTCCACGAGCAGTACTTC.